This TCR beta chain was documented in a study of CD8+ T cells in alopecia areata. Findings and caveats of the study: It was less clear whether patients shared TCRs than it was in mice, possibly because of HLA. Compared with normal scalp, lesional scalp had higher clonality and more expanded CD8+ clones.

Lesional scalp punch biopsies and peripheral blood came from alopecia areata patients. The germline CDR1 and CDR2 sequences are SQVTM and ANQGSEA. The CDR3 runs 14 residues. The V end lost 4 bases, the J end lost 1 base, and 11 bases lay between the germline ends. As regards this clone: Its antigen is currently unknown.

The sequencing template was cDNA reverse transcribed from extracted RNA. Profiled with immunoSEQ multiplex PCR; TCRdb holds only in-frame clones, not every one. The sample shows over 25,000 clones, over 60% of them seen only once. The sequence derives from a human donor with alopecia areata. The source material was NKG2D-low CD8+ T cells sorted from blood. J is TRBJ1-5 and V is TRBV29-1, with D maybe TRBD1 (5 bases). CDR3 in amino acids: CSVVAAGSNQPQHF. The CDR3 DNA is TGCAGCGTTGTTGCGGCAGGGAGCAATCAGCCCCAGCATTTT.